This T cell receptor (beta chain) was sequenced in a study of T cell clonotyping in hematopoietic cell transplantation. Study information: Cytoreduction preceded collection of pretransplant recipient samples.

The time point was: recipient sample about 28 days before transplant, after cytoreduction. The repertoire was sequenced with immunoSEQ multiplex PCR; TCRdb's copy has only in-frame clones and lacks some. The repertoire consists of approximately 42,000 clones, with 85% occurring once and the leading ten covering approximately 3%. On this clone: The junction departs from germline at one end; a sequencing error may be responsible.

Germline assignment: CDR1 LGHNA and CDR2 YNFKEQ. The length of the CDR3 is 15 residues. V gene TRBV4-2 combines with J gene TRBJ1-3; no firm D call. Specimen: peripheral blood mononuclear cells, collected before stem cell transplant. The TCR sequence derives from a man aged 55-75 years with acute myeloid leukemia. Some clones in this sample may be carry-over from other donors' samples. In nucleotides, the CDR3 is TGTGCCAGCAGCCAAGCCTTAACATCTGAAAACACCATATATTTT. Protein sequence: CASSQALTSENTIYF.